Here is one TCR beta chain with its context. Its antigen is still unknown. 13 Jbeta primers and 60 Vbeta primers were used for the PCR. Here immunoSEQ multiplex PCR was the method, and the copy in TCRdb shows in-frame clones only, minus some. The table shows 57,000 or so clones, with about two thirds occurring only once. The sample originates from a study of cytomegalovirus exposure and HLA in healthy donors. Findings and limits, study-wide: The majority of CMV-associated TCR beta chains were reported as apparently HLA-restricted in a later analysis. In a later analysis, TCR beta V- and J-gene trimming was associated with a missense DCLRE1C variant. Donors belonging to an Asian-associated ancestry cluster reportedly showed fewer N-insertions in productive TCRs than the approximately 670-donor mean, according to what a later analysis found. Through in vitro validation, a few CMV-associated chains were shown to be specific for CMV antigens.

Germline V lookup: CDR1 SEHNR, CDR2 FQNEAQ (reference sequence). Germline trimming cut 4 bases from V and 2 bases from J; bases unmatched to any gene: 6. This CDR3 is 15 amino acids long. The chain is built from TRBV7-9 and TRBJ2-3, with 7 bases matching TRBD1. Sequenced material: PBMCs. The TCR comes from a woman aged 55-69 years in good health and CMV-seropositive. The CDR3 coding sequence is TGTGCCAGCAGCTCCTGGGACAGTCCCACAGATACGCAGTATTTT. It codes for CASSSWDSPTDTQYF.